This T cell receptor beta chain was recorded in a study of cytomegalovirus exposure and HLA in healthy donors (dated by TCRdb to about 2017). Regarding the study in general: According to an earlier analysis of 550 to 700 of the donors, about 170 million T cells yielded 120 million or so unique TCR beta sequences and about 280 Gb of sequence data. An early release that covered some 640 HLA-typed donors contained approximately 300 gigabases of sequencing data and 65 million to 100 million unique TCR sequences. A later genetic analysis used genome-wide SNP genotypes for about three fifths of the 666 donors, treating that subset as a discovery cohort. Rather than using new phenotypic data, the later analysis identified candidate immune exposures from TCR beta sequences and from how often those sequences occurred across donors. All discovery cohort repertoires had been generated using a single sequencing platform. Typing coverage varied by locus: about 629-630 donors for A, B, C, DRB1 and DQB1; approximately 500 for DQA1; 606 for DPA1; approximately 490 for DPB1. To predict cytomegalovirus infection status, the study combined high-throughput TCR immunosequencing, statistical association of individual TCRs with disease status, and machine learning. Among some 400 genotyped donors of the cohort, an average of roughly 230,000 unique TCR beta nucleotide sequences was sequenced per donor, of which about 18% were non-productive. In an earlier analysis of a few hundred of the donors, high-throughput TCR beta sequencing was used to judge whether each TCR beta V gene segment behaved as functional or pseudogenic. Among the roughly 380 genotyped donors, about 85% belonged to the genetic ancestry cluster associated with self-reported Caucasian donors. Roughly five DR-DQ haplotypes were handled as single units for association and clustering, since linkage in the cohort was strong. The T cell repertoires of some 700 subjects were profiled by immunosequencing and related to cytomegalovirus serostatus. A separate validation cohort of 100 to 150 different subjects was used in addition to the roughly 640-subject first cohort. HLA typing covered class I and class II loci at four-digit resolution. The aim of the study was to test whether cataloging public T cell receptors could identify signatures of past pathogen exposure. A later analysis re-examined previously published TCR beta repertoires from hundreds of donors and added high-resolution HLA genotyping to investigate patterns of TCR occurrence. Donor age, sex, ethnicity and CMV serostatus were compiled alongside the repertoire data. Points the paper makes about the study in general: Broadly in line with IMGT annotations, most TCR beta V segments showed up in productive rearrangements about 87% or about 30% of the time in an earlier analysis of several hundred of the donors. When HLA alleles, especially DR and DQ, strongly co-occurred, TCR associations were difficult to assign to individual alleles. A later analysis found that TCR association rates varied across HLA loci, with DRB1 alleles showing the most associated TCRs and HLA-C alleles the fewest. In a later analysis, several top co-occurrence clusters were reported to appear linked to parvovirus B19, influenza, CMV and Epstein-Barr virus. Correlated functional status among segregating V segments might be attributable to linkage disequilibrium, but an unknown experimental factor could not be ruled out. A total of about 180 TCR beta chains were listed by the study as associated with cytomegalovirus. In vitro tests confirmed that a few of the cytomegalovirus-associated TCR beta chains recognize cytomegalovirus antigens. Because some donors lacked HLA typing at each locus, the association tests relied only on the typed subset. The 87-base-pair reads could not distinguish some IMGT-functional V segments, including TRBV6-2 and TRBV6-3, so those segments were excluded. The authors suggested that the approach could potentially be extended to other disease states and immunological phenotypes. A cluster of highly shared sequence variants was judged likely to represent a technical artifact of the sequencing pipeline. In a later analysis, most CMV-associated TCR beta chains were found to appear HLA-restricted, with HLA associations seemingly driven largely by CMV exposure. In a later analysis, some 17,000 TCR beta sequences were associated with specific HLA alleles at a false discovery rate of 0.05. Only TCR beta chains were sequenced in this cohort, and the absence of alpha or paired-chain data limited detectable features. A further reported finding was that TCR beta sequences accurately predicted the HLA-A and HLA-B alleles for most subjects in the first cohort. Immune exposure information for the cohort was limited to CMV serostatus. V-gene and J-gene trimming of TCR beta chains was associated with a missense DCLRE1C variant in a later genetic analysis, and the association was replicated in an independent cohort. The earlier analysis of 587 of the donors excluded over 15 rarely observed V segments, including chromosome 9 orphons, because counts were too low. In a later genetic analysis, fewer N-insertions in productive TCRs were reported among donors in an Asian-associated ancestry cluster than the approximately 710-donor mean. A later analysis found that HLA-associated TCR beta chains were more clonally expanded and had lower generation probabilities than equally common non-associated chains. Most TCR sequences were seen in very few donors, while some public TCRs were found in many individuals. Sequencing depth was assumed to be roughly uniform across donors in the presence/absence analyses, though that assumption may not hold. The classifier was reported to diagnose cytomegalovirus status with high specificity and sensitivity in both the original and validation cohorts.

The germline V gene supplies CDR1 SQVTM and CDR2 ANQGSEA. The junction shows trimming of 1 base on V and 0 bases on J, plus 6 bases between the germline ends. Taken from cysteine to phenylalanine, the CDR3 has 13 residues. The entry retains the CDR3 DNA only, 39 bases that are in frame from base 1. The cohort comprised under 700 healthy bone marrow donors. At the time of sampling, all cohort members were nominally healthy, though unrecorded immune exposures were likely present. The donor tested CMV seropositive, placing the donor among the roughly 300 seropositive members of the cohort. Each donor provided a peripheral blood sample, and peripheral blood mononuclear cells were used for TCR beta sequencing. The Qiagen DNeasy Blood Extraction Kit was used to extract genomic DNA from the blood cell samples. To note about this clone: Its antigen has not been determined. Base qualities are not recorded, but no much larger clone differs from it by a single base.

The receptor library was made with the immunoSEQ multiplex PCR assay. The multiplex PCR relied on a mix of 60 forward primers for TCR Vbeta segments and 13 reverse primers for TCR Jbeta segments. The CDR3 region of rearranged TCR beta genes was amplified from genomic DNA with a multiplex PCR assay. The Illumina HiSeq System was used to sequence the amplified TCR beta libraries as 87-base-pair reads. In the authors' own workflow: A later analysis tallied tens of millions of unique TCR beta chains across the 550 to 850 repertoires, and 10 million to 11 million of those chains were shared by two or more donors. To remove PCR and sequencing errors, raw reads were error-corrected and collapsed into unique sequences using a nearest-neighbor algorithm that merged closely related sequences. Alignment of CDR3 sequences to IMGT reference sequences was used to assign V, D and J gene segments. Each retained sequence needed at least a six-nucleotide match to both a V gene segment and a J gene segment. A rearrangement counted as productive if the CDR3 had no stop codons and remained in frame with V and J, and every other rearrangement counted as non-productive. Following IMGT convention, CDR3 was defined as the stretch from the second conserved V-encoded cysteine to the conserved J-encoded phenylalanine. The earlier analysis of 450 to 750 of the donors excluded any sequence lacking an unambiguous match to a single V gene segment. An earlier analysis of roughly 590 of the donors called V segments functional above 56.7% productive rearrangements and segregating when the between-donor standard deviation exceeded 5%. A statistical classification framework was built for diagnosing cytomegalovirus status from the catalog of TCR beta chain sequences. V and J gene assignment, in a later analysis, came from comparing TCR nucleotide sequences with IMGT/GENE-DB human TR gene sequences. In a later analysis, CDR3 sequences and most-parsimonious VDJ recombination scenarios were assigned using the TCRdist pipeline. In a later analysis, each TCR beta chain was defined by its CDR3 amino acid sequence together with its V-gene family, and reads lacking a unique V-gene family were excluded. A later analysis removed 550 to 650 highly shared, low-generation-probability nucleotide sequences to deal with suspected cross-contamination and a sequencing artifact. A later analysis calculated a clonal expansion index for each public chain from normalized within-repertoire ranks of inferred template counts. Generation probabilities in a later analysis came from a VDJ recombination model fitted to out-of-frame rearrangements, and those results were checked against IGoR. Hypergeometric tests were used in a later analysis to score TCR-TCR, TCR-HLA and TCR-CMV co-occurrence, with a repertoire-size bias correction applied to the TCR pairs. To estimate false discovery rates, a later analysis permuted the HLA or CMV assignments 20 times. In a later analysis, co-occurring TCRs were grouped using DBSCAN, and TCRdist sequence similarity was added for clustering within HLA-allele-positive subsets. Repertoires with fewer than 30,000 or more than 120,000 public chains were left out of co-occurrence clustering, as were four to six repertoires with anomalous nucleotide sharing. Held by TCRdb, this immuneACCESS table contains in-frame sequences only and omits some clones. Under half of the omission traces to an unresolved V gene where checked; the cause of the rest is unknown. The V and J calls and the clone size are those of that table, but D and trimming were determined from the DNA. Counted in this sample were nearly 80,000 clones; roughly 79% of them appeared once. The ten top clones hold 22% of the sample.

Material: PBMCs. Recombination linked TRBV29-1 to TRBJ1-2; the D gene is unclear. The TCR comes from a woman in her thirties or forties in good health and CMV-seropositive. The CDR3 has the sequence CSVEGGSNYGYTF. The nucleotides are TGCAGCGTTGAAGGAGGCTCTAACTATGGCTACACCTTC. Here the CDR3 is joined to the reference TRBV29-1 and TRBJ1-2 genes, and the full variable domain is: SAVISQKPSRDICQRGTSLTIQCQVDSQVTMMFWYRQQPGQSLTLIATANQGSEATYESGFVIDKFPISRPNLTFSTLTVSNMSPEDSSIYLCSVEGGSNYGYTFGSGTRLTVV.